The present T cell receptor beta chain was sequenced within a study of T cells in Graves' hyperthyroidism and ophthalmopathy. The length of the CDR3 is 15 residues. Deletions cut 4 bases from V and 7 bases from J, with 17 bases between. RNA transcripts provided the source from which TCR beta CDR3 regions were amplified. A first-round RT-PCR of the TCR CDR3 used the HTBI primer set. From the multiplex PCR reads, TCRdb called clonotypes with MiXCR, one entry per CDR3 protein. Of about 560,000 distinct CDR3 sequences in the sample, 46% were seen once. Sequences were obtained from peripheral blood or thyroid tissue (not recorded which). V gene TRBV12-3 or TRBV12-4 combines with J gene TRBJ1-5; D remains unclear. This TCR came from a woman younger than 30 with Graves' hyperthyroidism. The CDR3 loop is CASSYSKRLAQPQHF. DNA of the CDR3: TGTGCCAGCAGTTACTCGAAGAGGCTGGCCCAGCCCCAGCATTTT.